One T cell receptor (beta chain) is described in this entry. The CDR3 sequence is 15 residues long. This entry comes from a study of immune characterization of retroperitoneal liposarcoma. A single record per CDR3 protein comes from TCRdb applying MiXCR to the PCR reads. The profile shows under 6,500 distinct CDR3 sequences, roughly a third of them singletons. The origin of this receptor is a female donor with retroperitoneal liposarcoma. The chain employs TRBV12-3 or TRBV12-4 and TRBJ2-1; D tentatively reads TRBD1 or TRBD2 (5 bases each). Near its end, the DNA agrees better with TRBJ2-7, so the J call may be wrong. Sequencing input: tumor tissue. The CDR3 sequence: CAISWGSGMDNEQYF. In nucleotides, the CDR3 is TGTGCCATCTCTTGGGGCTCGGGGATGGACAATGAGCAGTACTTC.